These 3 T cell receptor beta chains were sequenced from one sample in a study of blood T cell repertoires in COVID-19. Data came from immunoSEQ multiplex PCR; TCRdb stores just in-frame clones and leaves some out. Of 140,000 to 150,000 clones listed, approximately 80% are singletons. The sample consisted of peripheral blood. The receptors stem from a human donor in a cohort sampled during active COVID-19.

V usage is TRBV3-1 (or the pseudogene TRBV3-2) and J usage is TRBJ1-2; 7 bases fit TRBD1. This CDR3 comprises 15 residues. V lost 4 bases and J lost 6; bases outside the gene matches: 11. The germline CDR1 and CDR2 sequences are LGHDT and YNNKEL (reference sequence). The CDR3 DNA follows: TGTGCCAGCAGCCGCAGGGGGGTCGAAGCGAATGGCTACACCTTC. Translating gives CASSRRGVEANGYTF.

This clone was recorded once. The V and J genes are TRBV6-5 and TRBJ2-2; 7 bases line up with TRBD1. The germline gives CDR1 MNHEY, CDR2 SVGAGI. The trim removed 0 bases at V and 3 bases at J, leaving 4 bases unmatched. This CDR3 has 16 residues. In DNA form, the CDR3 reads TGTGCCAGCAGTTACTCTTGGACAGGTGACACCGGGGAGCTGTTTTTT. Translating it yields CASSYSWTGDTGELFF.

The chain uses TRBV28 and TRBJ2-7; tentative D call: TRBD2 (5 bases). The V and J ends lost 6 bases and 2 bases respectively, with 11 bases between them. The CDR3 loop spans 13 amino acids. Per germline, CDR1 MDHEN and CDR2 SYDVKM. The CDR3 sequence is CASRQDGTYEQYF. The DNA for the CDR3 is TGTGCCAGCAGACAAGACGGGACCTACGAGCAGTACTTC.